Following are 31 T cell receptor beta chains from one sample sequenced in a study of post-analysis software for immune sequencing data. These receptors lack a known antigen. Each TCR beta cDNA library carried unique molecular identifiers. TCRdb reanalysed the PCR reads using MiXCR and keeps one entry per CDR3 protein. The table shows approximately 730,000 distinct CDR3 sequences, with 25% to 30% occurring only once. Study-wide points: Five or six TRBV segments were more frequent in patients than controls; TRBV5-6, TRBV5-1 and TRBV20-1 belonged to this group.

The sample consisted of blood. The receptors shown here come from a girl between 5 and 17 years old with multiple sclerosis.

This clonotype has a count of ten or more. The J gene is TRBJ2-5, the V gene TRBV12-3 or TRBV12-4; tentatively, D is TRBD1 (6 bases). Trimming pared 6 bases from V and 2 bases from J, leaving 10 bases between. The CDR3 loop spans 13 amino acids. The CDR3 region has the DNA TGTGCCAGCAGGAGGGACACGCAAGAGACCCAGTACTTC. The encoded protein is CASRRDTQETQYF.

CDR3 sequence: CSARGRDRSYNEQFF. In DNA, the CDR3 is TGCAGTGCTAGAGGGCGGGACCGCTCCTACAATGAGCAGTTCTTC. This rearrangement joins TRBV20-1 to TRBJ2-1; tentative D call: TRBD2 (6 bases). Trimming stripped 1 base from V and 0 bases from J, with 10 bases between. The germline V gene encodes CDR1 DFQATT and CDR2 SNEGSKA (reference sequence). This CDR3 spans 15 amino acids.

The rearrangement links TRBV4-1 to TRBJ2-4; TRBD2 agrees at 10 bases. The J call may be in error: the DNA end matches TRBJ2-5 better. The CDR3 covers 15 residues. Germline V lookup: CDR1 MGHRA, CDR2 YSYEKL. The CDR3 nucleotides read TGCGCCAGCAGCCGAATAGCGGGAGGCAGGGAGACCCAGTACTTC. This codes for CASSRIAGGRETQYF.

This clonotype was detected a few times. The rearrangement links TRBV5-1 to TRBJ2-1; tentatively, D is TRBD2 (7 bases). CDR1 is SGHRS, CDR2 YFSETQ, per germline. The CDR3 spans 14 residues. V was clipped by 4 bases and J by 7 bases, with 15 bases between them. The chain's CDR3 is CASSPLGGQNEQFF. The CDR3 DNA reads as TGCGCCAGCAGCCCTTTGGGGGGGCAGAATGAGCAGTTCTTC.

The chain uses TRBV20-1 and TRBJ1-1; D is undetermined. The CDR3 runs 15 residues. Trimming cost V 3 bases and J 0 bases, with 14 bases left between them. Germline values: CDR1 DFQATT, CDR2 SNEGSKA (reference sequence). In DNA, the CDR3 is TGCAGTGCTAGCTCGCACCCGTTGATGAACACTGAAGCTTTCTTT. Its protein is CSASSHPLMNTEAFF.

The chain recombines TRBV12-3 or TRBV12-4 with TRBJ2-1, with a tentative D call TRBD1 (5 bases). Trimming removed 3 bases from V and 7 bases from J, with 13 bases in between. CDR3 length equals 14 residues. The CDR3 protein is CASSFVGPANEQFF. CDR3 nucleotide sequence: TGTGCCAGCAGTTTTGTGGGGCCCGCAAATGAGCAGTTCTTC.

The chain is built from TRBV6-5 and TRBJ1-5; 10 nucleotides agree with TRBD1. The CDR3 runs to 16 residues. Germline-derived CDR1 and CDR2 are MNHEY and SVGAGI. After removal of 5 bases from V and 1 base from J, the junction contained 5 bases not matched to a gene. The CDR3 is CASSASGQGSNQPQHF. The CDR3 region has the DNA TGTGCCAGCAGTGCGTCGGGACAGGGGAGCAATCAGCCCCAGCATTTT.

This clonotype was seen a handful of times. The V and J genes are TRBV7-9 and TRBJ2-1, with TRBD1 as a possible D gene (5 bases). The CDR3 consists of 15 residues. The V and J ends lost 1 base and 8 bases respectively, with 15 bases between them. In germline, CDR1 is SEHNR, CDR2 FQNEAQ (reference sequence). Here the CDR3 DNA reads TGTGCCAGCAGCTTAGAAGGCAGGGTTCGGGATGAGCAGTTCTTC. It yields the protein CASSLEGRVRDEQFF. Drawing the rest from reference TRBV7-9 and TRBJ2-1, the complete variable domain is DTGVSQNPRHKITKRGQNVTFRCDPISEHNRLYWYRQTLGQGPEFLTYFQNEAQLEKSRLLSDRFSAERPKGSFSTLEIQRTEQGDSAMYLCASSLEGRVRDEQFFGPGTRLTVL.

J is TRBJ1-2 and V is TRBV12-3 or TRBV12-4; 7 positions match TRBD1. Trimming removed 5 bases from V and 6 bases from J; junction bases left unmatched: 9. The CDR3 contains 14 residues. The DNA for the CDR3 is TGTGCCAGCAGTCCCACGGGACAGTTCCATGGCTACACCTTC. It is translated as CASSPTGQFHGYTF.

This clonotype was seen just once. At one end, the junction sequence differs from germline, possibly due to a read error. The CDR3 here is CAMGSTFGETLYF. The CDR3 DNA reads as TGTGCCATGGGGTCAACATTTGGGGAGACCCTGTACTTC. The chain recombines TRBV10-3 with TRBJ2-5, with D possibly matching TRBD2 (5 bases). Germline lookup yields CDR1 ENHRY and CDR2 SYGVKD. The CDR3 totals 13 residues.

This clonotype was seen a handful of times. The chain joins TRBV20-1 to TRBJ2-1; 12 bases are shared with TRBD2. The germline gives CDR1 DFQATT, CDR2 SNEGSKA (reference sequence). J gave up 1 base and V 3 bases, and 10 bases lay outside the gene matches. This CDR3 has 18 residues. The CDR3 loop reads CSARSGLAGSRSYNEQFF. Here the CDR3 DNA reads TGCAGTGCTAGGTCGGGACTAGCGGGCTCGCGATCCTACAATGAGCAGTTCTTC.

The rearrangement links TRBV29-1 to TRBJ2-3; D is ambiguous. The CDR3 runs to 12 residues. The V gene's germline CDR1 is SQVTM and CDR2 ANQGSEA. Trimming pared 7 bases from V and 1 base from J, leaving 9 bases between. The CDR3 bases are TGCAGCGGGGCTGGAGGCACAGATACGCAGTATTTT. Encoded protein: CSGAGGTDTQYF.

CDR3 coding DNA: TGTGCCAGCAGCTTACAAGTGGCACCGAACACCGGGGAGCTGTTTTTT. This encodes CASSLQVAPNTGELFF. This chain connects TRBV7-2 to TRBJ2-2; no definite D call. Germline CDR1 and CDR2: SGHTA and FQGNSA. This CDR3 has 16 residues. V was pared by 2 bases and J by 0 bases, with 10 bases between.

Comment on this clonotype: A clone one base away is much larger, so this may be a read error. This rearrangement joins TRBV12-3 or TRBV12-4 to TRBJ2-1; unclear D gene. The CDR3 runs 13 residues. The CDR3 here is CACSSTLSVVQFF. The CDR3 DNA sequence: TGTGCCTGCAGTTCTACCCTGAGCGTGGTGCAGTTCTTC.

This clonotype was counted many times. The chain recombines TRBV20-1 with TRBJ2-5, with 9 nucleotides matching TRBD2. Germline CDR1 is DFQATT and CDR2 is SNEGSKA (reference sequence). Unmatched junction bases numbered 6, after V lost 5 bases and J lost 2 bases. The CDR3 runs to 14 residues. Written as DNA, the CDR3 is TGCAGTGCTTCGCTAGCGGGGCGACAAGAGACCCAGTACTTC. Translating it yields CSASLAGRQETQYF.

This chain links TRBV27 with TRBJ2-7; 7 bases map to TRBD1. The length of the CDR3 is 15 residues. The germline V gene has CDR1 MNHEY and CDR2 SMNVEV (reference sequence). V shed 7 bases, J shed 0 bases, and the junction held 9 bases outside the gene matches. Here the CDR3 DNA reads TGTGCCAGCACTCGCCTACGGGACAGCTCCTACGAGCAGTACTTC. This encodes CASTRLRDSSYEQYF.

This clonotype was detected only a few times. This sequence joins TRBV20-1 and TRBJ2-1; perhaps TRBD2 as D (6 bases). Germline V CDR1 and CDR2: DFQATT, SNEGSKA (reference sequence). V was cut by 5 bases and J by 0 bases, with 11 bases left in between. CDR3 length equals 14 residues. CDR3 sequence (DNA): TGCAGTGCTGGGGACTGGAGCTCCTACAATGAGCAGTTCTTC. Amino acid sequence: CSAGDWSSYNEQFF.

V gene TRBV6-5 combines with J gene TRBJ2-1; D gene uncertain. The V end was cut by 5 bases, the J end by 7 bases, with 12 bases between. The CDR3 is 13 residues long. From germline, CDR1 is MNHEY and CDR2 SVGAGI. The CDR3 is CASSPTVGNEQFF. The CDR3 DNA sequence: TGTGCCAGCAGTCCGACTGTGGGGAATGAGCAGTTCTTC.

This chain links TRBV9 with TRBJ1-2, with 10 bases fitting TRBD1. Per germline, CDR1 SGDLS and CDR2 YYNGEE. V gave up 4 bases and J gave up 5 bases; unmatched junction bases: 11. The CDR3 extends over 16 amino acids. This CDR3 reads CASSTSGTGARYGYTF. In nucleotides, the CDR3 is TGTGCCAGCAGCACGTCCGGGACAGGGGCACGGTATGGCTACACCTTC.

The chain couples TRBV9 to TRBJ2-1, with D uncertain. V dropped 4 bases and J dropped 6 bases, with 8 bases sitting between them. CDR1 is SGDLS and CDR2 is YYNGEE in the germline V gene. The CDR3 totals 12 residues. The CDR3 spells CASSPGFNEQFF. The CDR3 bases are TGTGCCAGCAGCCCTGGGTTCAATGAGCAGTTCTTC.

The V and J genes are TRBV6-1 and TRBJ2-1; D is perhaps TRBD1 (6 bases). The CDR3 runs 16 residues. Trimming removed 6 bases from V and 5 bases from J, with 20 bases in between. Germline CDR1 MNHNS, CDR2 SASEGT. DNA for the CDR3: TGTGCCAGCAGCCCCCCAGTGAATGGGGGCGACAATGAGCAGTTCTTC. It encodes CASSPPVNGGDNEQFF.

CDR3 nucleotide sequence: TGTGCCAGCAGGCGACCCTATGCAGGTGGCCTAGGGGAGACCCAGTACTTC. It codes for CASRRPYAGGLGETQYF. The chain uses TRBV27 and TRBJ2-5; D is unclear. Germline V gene lookup returns CDR1 MNHEY and CDR2 SMNVEV (reference sequence). V lost 6 bases to trimming and J lost 5 bases, with 25 bases between them. CDR3 length: 17 residues.

In its sample, this clonotype was seen once. The genes are TRBV5-1 and TRBJ2-2, with D tentatively TRBD1 or TRBD2 (5 bases each). This CDR3 is 16 amino acids long. The V and J ends lost 1 base and 0 bases respectively, with 10 bases between them. Germline loops: CDR1 SGHRS, CDR2 YFSETQ. The CDR3 sequence is CASSLSVGANTGELFF. CDR3 nucleotide sequence: TGCGCCAGCAGCTTGTCGGTGGGGGCGAACACCGGGGAGCTGTTTTTT.

The J gene is TRBJ2-3, the V gene TRBV5-6, with 8 positions matching TRBD2. This CDR3 is 16 amino acids long. The trim removed 0 bases at V and 2 bases at J, leaving 5 bases unmatched. CDR1 is SGHDT, CDR2 YYEEEE, per germline. In DNA, the CDR3 is TGTGCCAGCAGCTTGGAATCGCGGGGGGACACAGATACGCAGTATTTT. It is translated as CASSLESRGDTDTQYF.

Turning to this clonotype: An end of the junction differs from the germline gene, which may be a read error. The genes are TRBV28 and TRBJ1-5, with a possible D match to TRBD1 (5 bases). Germline values: CDR1 MDHEN, CDR2 SYDVKM. The CDR3 length is 12 residues. CDR3: CAGSIDRRPQHF. CDR3 coding DNA: TGTGCCGGCAGTATAGACAGACGGCCCCAGCATTTT.

This clonotype was seen a handful of times. The chain employs TRBV20-1 and TRBJ1-2, with D unresolved. V was pared by 3 bases and J by 8 bases, with 13 bases between. The germline CDR1 and CDR2 sequences are DFQATT and SNEGSKA (reference sequence). This CDR3 is built from 12 residues. CDR3 amino acids: CSARVRGTGYTF. DNA for the CDR3: TGCAGTGCTAGGGTACGGGGTACGGGCTACACCTTC.

This chain connects TRBV10-3 to TRBJ2-5; D unresolved. CDR3 length: 14 amino acids. The germline V gene encodes CDR1 ENHRY and CDR2 SYGVKD. Trimming shortened V by 2 bases and J by 5 bases, and 12 bases separated the two germline ends. The CDR3 bases are TGTGCCATCAGTGAGGACATGGTGCAGGAGACCCAGTACTTC. This sequence encodes CAISEDMVQETQYF.

This clonotype was seen more than once but under ten times. The chain links TRBV6-6 to TRBJ1-2; 9 bases fit TRBD1. The germline V gene encodes CDR1 MNHNY and CDR2 SVGAGI (reference sequence). This CDR3 spans 14 amino acids. The J segment lost 7 bases and the V segment lost 6 bases, leaving 9 bases of the junction unmatched. The CDR3 DNA sequence: TGTGCCAGCAGCCGTACGACAGGGGGGGCTGGCTACACCTTC. This gives the protein CASSRTTGGAGYTF.

This clonotype was seen many times. The rearrangement links TRBV25-1 to TRBJ2-3; D not certain. CDR1 and CDR2 from the germline V gene are MGHDK and SYGVNS. The CDR3 runs 11 residues. Trimming pared 4 bases from V and 8 bases from J, leaving 7 bases between. The DNA of the CDR3 is TGTGCCAGCAGTGCGACATCTACGCAGTATTTT. Protein product: CASSATSTQYF.

The chain uses TRBV20-1 and TRBJ1-1, with D tentatively TRBD1 (6 bases). V gave up 3 bases and J gave up 0 bases, with 14 bases separating them. The germline V gene encodes CDR1 DFQATT and CDR2 SNEGSKA (reference sequence). This CDR3 comprises 15 residues. The CDR3 is CSASRGGNMNTEAFF. DNA for the CDR3: TGCAGTGCTAGCAGAGGGGGTAATATGAACACTGAAGCTTTCTTT.

The rearrangement joins TRBV6-5 to TRBJ2-7; 11 nucleotides match TRBD2. V was pared by 6 bases and J by 0 bases, with 4 bases of the junction left unmatched. The CDR3 totals 15 residues. CDR1 and CDR2 (germline): MNHEY, SVGAGI. The CDR3 is CASRLAGGTSYEQYF. CDR3 DNA sequence: TGTGCCAGCAGGCTAGCGGGAGGTACCTCCTACGAGCAGTACTTC.